This TCR beta chain was sequenced during a study of cytomegalovirus exposure and HLA in healthy donors. Study results and limitations: CMV antigen specificity of a few CMV-associated chains was confirmed in vitro. A list of 150 to 200 TCR beta chains associated with cytomegalovirus was given.

There are 18 residues in the CDR3. J gave up 2 bases and V 0 bases, and 8 bases lay outside the gene matches. Germline loops: CDR1 SGHRS, CDR2 YFSETQ. Points on this clone: The antigen is undetermined.

Measured with immunoSEQ multiplex PCR; TCRdb has only the in-frame clones, and not every one. Among over 85,000 clones listed, approximately 90% were seen once. Separate from the approximately 730-subject first cohort, the roughly 110-subject validation cohort was the one that the donors belonged to. The V and J genes are TRBV5-1 and TRBJ1-2; 12 nucleotides align to TRBD1. Sequenced: PBMCs. The sequence derives from a young woman in good health and CMV-seronegative. The CDR3 sequence: CASSLEPGQGATNYGYTF. CDR3 bases: TGCGCCAGCAGCTTGGAACCGGGACAGGGGGCTACCAACTATGGCTACACCTTC. Combining the CDR3 with reference TRBV5-1 and TRBJ1-2 gives the whole variable domain KAGVTQTPRYLIKTRGQQVTLSCSPISGHRSVSWYQQTPGQGLQFLFEYFSETQRNKGNFPGRFSGRQFSNSRSEMNVSTLELGDSALYLCASSLEPGQGATNYGYTFGSGTRLTVV.